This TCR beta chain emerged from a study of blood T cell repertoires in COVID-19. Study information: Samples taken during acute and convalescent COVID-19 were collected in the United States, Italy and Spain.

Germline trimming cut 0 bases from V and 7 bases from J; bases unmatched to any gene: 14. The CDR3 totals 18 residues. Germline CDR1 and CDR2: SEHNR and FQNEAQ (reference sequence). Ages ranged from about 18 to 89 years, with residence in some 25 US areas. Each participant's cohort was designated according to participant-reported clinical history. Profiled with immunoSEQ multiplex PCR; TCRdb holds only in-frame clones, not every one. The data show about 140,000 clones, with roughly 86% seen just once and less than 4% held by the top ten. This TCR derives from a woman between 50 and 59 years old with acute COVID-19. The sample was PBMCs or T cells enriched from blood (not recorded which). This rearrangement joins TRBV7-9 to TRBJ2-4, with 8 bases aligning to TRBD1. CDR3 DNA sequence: TGTGCCAGCAGCTTAGCGGCAGGCCAAGGACAGGGCACCAACATTCAGTACTTC. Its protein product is CASSLAAGQGQGTNIQYF.